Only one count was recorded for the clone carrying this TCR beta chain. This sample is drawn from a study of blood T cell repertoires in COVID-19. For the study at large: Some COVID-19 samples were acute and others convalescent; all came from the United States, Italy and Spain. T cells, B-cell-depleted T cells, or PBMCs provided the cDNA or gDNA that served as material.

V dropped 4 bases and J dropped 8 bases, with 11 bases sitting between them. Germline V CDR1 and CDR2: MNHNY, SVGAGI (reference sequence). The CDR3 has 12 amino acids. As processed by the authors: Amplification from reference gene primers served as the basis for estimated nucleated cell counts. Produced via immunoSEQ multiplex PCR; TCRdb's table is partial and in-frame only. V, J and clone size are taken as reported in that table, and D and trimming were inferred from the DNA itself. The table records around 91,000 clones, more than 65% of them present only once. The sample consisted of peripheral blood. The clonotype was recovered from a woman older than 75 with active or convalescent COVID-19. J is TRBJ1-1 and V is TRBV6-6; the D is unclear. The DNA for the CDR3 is TGTGCCAGCAGTTCACGGAGTGACGAAGCTTTCTTT. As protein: CASSSRSDEAFF.